Shown below are 15 T cell receptor beta chains from a single sample sequenced in a study of blood T cell repertoires in COVID-19. Sequencing used immunoSEQ multiplex PCR; TCRdb keeps in-frame clones, though not all of them. The sample includes more than 85,000 clones, around 90% of them seen just once. Material: peripheral blood. Receptor source: a man aged 50 or older with active COVID-19.

The rearrangement uses TRBV7-2 and TRBJ2-3; 7 positions agree with TRBD2. The V gene end was trimmed by 5 bases and the J gene end by 1 base; junction bases not matched to a gene: 3. CDR1 is SGHTA and CDR2 is FQGNSA in the germline V gene. This CDR3 has 14 amino acids. CDR3 DNA sequence: TGTGCCAGCAGCGGCCGGGGGGGCACAGATACGCAGTATTTT. The encoded protein is CASSGRGGTDTQYF.

The chain employs TRBV21-1 and TRBJ2-1; the table's D call, TRBD2, was not checked against the DNA. TRBV21-1 is a pseudogene locus. The CDR3 contains 10 residues. The CDR3 sequence: CASPCIEQFF. DNA for the CDR3: TGTGCCAGCCCGTGTATTGAGCAGTTCTTC.

This chain joins TRBV6-5 and TRBJ2-4; a weak D match, TRBD1 (6 bases). V lost 5 bases, J lost 0 bases, and 11 bases lay in between. The CDR3 is made up of 15 amino acids. CDR1 MNHEY and CDR2 SVGAGI come from the germline V gene. CDR3 in amino acids: CASSTDSLAKNIQYF. In DNA form, the CDR3 reads TGTGCCAGCAGTACGGACAGCCTAGCCAAAAACATTCAGTACTTC.

The V call is TRBV9, the J call TRBJ2-7, with 8 bases matching TRBD1. From germline, CDR1 is SGDLS and CDR2 YYNGEE. With V trimmed by 3 bases and J by 7 bases, 12 bases remained unmatched. This CDR3 region has 15 residues. In DNA, the CDR3 is TGTGCCAGCAGCGCGACAGGGGATAGGGCTGGGGAGCAGTACTTC. Its protein is CASSATGDRAGEQYF. Drawing the rest from reference TRBV9 and TRBJ2-7, the complete variable domain is DSGVTQTPKHLITATGQRVTLRCSPRSGDLSVYWYQQSLDQGLQFLIQYYNGEERAKGNILERFSAQQFPDLHSELNLSSLELGDSALYFCASSATGDRAGEQYFGPGTRLTVT.

The chain carries TRBV24-1 and TRBJ2-1, with D possibly matching TRBD2 (5 bases). Germline lookup yields CDR1 KGHDR and CDR2 SFDVKD. The ends were cut back, 4 bases at V and 3 bases at J, with 12 bases in the middle. The CDR3 spans 15 residues. CDR3 protein: CATSDGTGNYNEQFF. The CDR3 DNA sequence: TGTGCCACCAGTGACGGTACGGGGAACTACAATGAGCAGTTCTTC.

The J gene is TRBJ1-1, the V gene TRBV12-3 or TRBV12-4, with D unresolved. This CDR3 comprises 12 residues. Deletions cut 3 bases from V and 4 bases from J, with 6 bases between. The CDR3 loop reads CASSFWSTEAFF. The CDR3 DNA reads as TGTGCCAGCAGTTTTTGGAGCACTGAAGCTTTCTTT.

V and J are TRBV18 and TRBJ2-7; unclear D gene. Germline-derived CDR1 and CDR2 are KGHSH and LQKENI. V was cut by 2 bases and J by 2 bases, with 10 bases left in between. CDR3 size: 14 residues. This CDR3 is CASSPSQEAYEQYF. The DNA for the CDR3 is TGTGCCAGCTCACCATCGCAGGAAGCCTACGAGCAGTACTTC.

This clone was seen only a few times. This chain connects TRBV19 to TRBJ2-2; tentative D call: TRBD2 (5 bases). The CDR3 consists of 14 residues. The V end was cut by 8 bases, the J end by 4 bases, with 14 bases between. The V gene's germline CDR1 is LNHDA and CDR2 SQIVND (reference sequence). The CDR3 nucleotides read TGTGCCAGTTCCACCGGGGTTACCACCGGGGAGCTGTTTTTT. This gives the protein CASSTGVTTGELFF.

This rearrangement joins TRBV7-3 to TRBJ1-1; D is uncertain. With 2 bases removed from V and 0 bases from J, the gap between germline ends came to 4 bases. Germline CDR1 reads SGHTA; CDR2 reads FQGTGA. This CDR3 is built from 13 residues. CDR3 residues: CASSLQMNTEAFF. In DNA, the CDR3 is TGTGCCAGCAGCTTACAAATGAACACTGAAGCTTTCTTT.

The rearrangement joins TRBV11-1 to TRBJ2-3; D may be TRBD1 (6 bases). Between the trimmed V and J ends, which lost 5 bases and 5 bases, there was a span of 17 bases. Germline V gene lookup returns CDR1 SGHAT and CDR2 FQDESV (reference sequence). CDR3 length: 15 residues. The CDR3 coding sequence is TGTGCCAGCAGCCCCTCGCAGGGGCAAGAAGATACGCAGTATTTT. Translating it yields CASSPSQGQEDTQYF.

The V gene is TRBV21-1, the J gene TRBJ1-6. TRBV21-1 is noted as a pseudogene. The CDR3 spans 15 residues. As DNA, the CDR3 is TGTGCCAGCAGCAAAAGGTCCCATCGGGATTCACCCCTCCACTTT. It encodes CASSKRSHRDSPLHF.

The rearrangement uses TRBV5-6 and TRBJ1-2; 10 nucleotides agree with TRBD1. Germline V gives CDR1 SGHDT, CDR2 YYEEEE. This CDR3 spans 17 amino acids. V gave up 3 bases and J gave up 0 bases; unmatched junction bases: 8. CDR3 nucleotides: TGTGCCAGCAGCTCATTAGACAGGGGGCAGGCTAACTATGGCTACACCTTC. Protein sequence: CASSSLDRGQANYGYTF. Using reference TRBV5-6 and TRBJ1-2 for the parts outside the CDR3, the full variable domain is DAGVTQSPTHLIKTRGQQVTLRCSPKSGHDTVSWYQQALGQGPQFIFQYYEEEERQRGNFPDRFSGHQFPNYSSELNVNALLLGDSALYLCASSSLDRGQANYGYTFGSGTRLTVV.

The chain combines TRBV6-2 or TRBV6-3 with TRBJ1-3, with TRBD1 as a possible D gene (6 bases). Germline V gene lookup returns CDR1 MNHEY and CDR2 SVGEGT. The CDR3 runs to 15 residues. V was pared by 7 bases and J by 0 bases, with 13 bases between. CDR3 region: CASTPGGHSGNTIYF. The CDR3 nucleotides are TGTGCCAGCACCCCCGGGGGGCACTCTGGAAACACCATATATTTT.

The chain employs TRBV7-8 and TRBJ2-7, with 7 bases aligning to TRBD2. V gave up 4 bases and J gave up 1 base; unmatched junction bases: 7. The CDR3 totals 15 residues. Germline loops: CDR1 SGHVS, CDR2 FQNEAQ. Here the CDR3 reads CASSSTSFGSYEQYF. CDR3 coding DNA: TGTGCCAGCAGCTCGACTAGCTTTGGGTCCTACGAGCAGTACTTC.

The chain carries TRBV6-5 and TRBJ1-1; no reliable D call. Germline V gives CDR1 MNHEY, CDR2 SVGAGI. Trimming stripped 7 bases from V and 3 bases from J, with 12 bases between. CDR3 size: 13 residues. CDR3 coding DNA: TGTGCCAGCAAGGGAGTTACCCACACTGAAGCTTTCTTT. Protein product: CASKGVTHTEAFF.